This T cell receptor (beta chain) was captured in a study of T cell repertoires in cytomegalovirus infection. Study results and limitations: Dominating the ex vivo response were HLA-C-restricted CMV-specific TCR beta clonotypes. The study identified carriers of CMV plus the relevant HLA from cumulative public TCR beta family frequency.

In TCRdb, the reads were re-called with MiXCR into one record per CDR3 protein. The sample lists some 300,000 distinct CDR3 sequences; approximately 13% were seen once. This clonotype occurred many times. What it recognizes is unknown. Input material: PBMCs. The sequence was collected from a human donor in good health (CMV status not recorded). Some clones in this sample may be carry-over from other donors' samples.

The CDR3 sequence is CASSPSGTGGTDTQYF. CDR3 coding DNA: TGCGCCAGCAGCCCCTCCGGGACAGGGGGAACAGATACGCAGTATTTT. The chain links TRBV5-1 to TRBJ2-3; 11 nucleotides line up with TRBD1. V was clipped by 4 bases and J by 3 bases; unmatched bases: 7. Germline V gene sequence: CDR1 SGHRS, CDR2 YFSETQ. The CDR3 covers 16 residues.